The 4 T cell receptor beta chains below were found in one sample sequenced in a study of radiotherapy plus CTLA-4 blockade in lung cancer. Sequencing used immunoSEQ multiplex PCR; TCRdb keeps in-frame clones, though not all of them. The table includes 110,000 or so clones, around 75% detected once. The specimen was peripheral blood, collected from a patient treated with radiotherapy plus ipilimumab. The source of these receptors is a human donor with non-small cell lung cancer who had a partial response to radiotherapy plus ipilimumab.

The V call is TRBV7-9, the J call TRBJ2-7; 7 bases align to TRBD1. V gave up 4 bases and J gave up 7 bases; unmatched junction bases: 10. The CDR3 has 14 residues. Germline V CDR1 and CDR2: SEHNR, FQNEAQ (reference sequence). The DNA of the CDR3 is TGTGCCAGCAGCTCTAGGGACAGACAAACTGAGCAGTACTTC. Its translation is CASSSRDRQTEQYF.

V gene TRBV5-1 combines with J gene TRBJ2-6; the D gene is possibly TRBD1 (6 bases). Trimming cost V 1 base and J 2 bases, with 7 bases left between them. This CDR3 spans 15 amino acids. The germline CDR1 and CDR2 sequences are SGHRS and YFSETQ. The CDR3 reads CASSLRGTGANVLTF. The CDR3 region has the DNA TGCGCCAGCAGCTTGAGGGGGACTGGGGCCAACGTCCTGACTTTC.

The chain joins TRBV5-5 to TRBJ2-2; TRBD2 aligns across 10 bases. This CDR3 has 15 amino acids. Germline CDR1 and CDR2: SGHKS and YYEKEE (reference sequence). J was trimmed by 4 bases and V by 3 bases; bases with no gene match: 3. The CDR3, as DNA: TGTGCCAGCAGCTCTAGCGGGAGTGGCACCGGGGAGCTGTTTTTT. Amino acid sequence: CASSSSGSGTGELFF.

CDR3 DNA: TGTGCCAGCAGCTATGCGGGGGGGAACAATGAGCAGTTCTTC. As protein: CASSYAGGNNEQFF. The rearrangement uses TRBV7-9 and TRBJ2-1, with 9 bases lining up with TRBD2. This CDR3 is built from 14 residues. CDR1 and CDR2 (germline): SEHNR, FQNEAQ (reference sequence). With V trimmed by 4 bases and J by 5 bases, 3 bases remained unmatched.